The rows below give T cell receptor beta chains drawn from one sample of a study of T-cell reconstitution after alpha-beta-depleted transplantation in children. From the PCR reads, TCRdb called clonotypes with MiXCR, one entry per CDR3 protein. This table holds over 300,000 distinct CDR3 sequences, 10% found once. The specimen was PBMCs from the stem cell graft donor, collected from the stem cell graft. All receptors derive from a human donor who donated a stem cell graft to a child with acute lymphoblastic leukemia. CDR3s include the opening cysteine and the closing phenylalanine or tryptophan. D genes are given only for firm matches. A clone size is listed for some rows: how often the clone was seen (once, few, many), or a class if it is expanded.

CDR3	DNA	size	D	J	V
CASSQDSLAGEQYF	TGTGCCAGCAGCCAAGATAGCCTAGCGGGGGAGCAGTACTTC	few	TRBD2	TRBJ2-7	TRBV4-1
CASRNRADQPQHF	TGTGCCAGCAGAAACAGGGCCGATCAGCCCCAGCATTTT	NA	NA	TRBJ1-5	TRBV6-6
CASSLGAGHPWEQYF	TGCGCCAGCAGCTTGGGGGCAGGGCACCCCTGGGAGCAGTACTTC	NA	NA	TRBJ2-7	TRBV5-1
CASSATGLAAFF	TGTGCCAGCAGCGCCACAGGCCTGGCGGCTTTCTTT	few	NA	TRBJ1-1	TRBV28
CAISDGLAGESHEQYF	TGTGCCATCAGTGACGGACTAGCGGGAGAGTCCCACGAGCAGTACTTC	many	TRBD2	TRBJ2-7	TRBV10-3
CASSLALGQGIEQFF	TGTGCCAGCAGCTTAGCGTTGGGACAGGGAATTGAGCAGTTCTTC	few	TRBD1	TRBJ2-1	TRBV7-2
CSAREAYEQYF	TGCAGTGCTAGAGAGGCCTACGAGCAGTACTTC	few	NA	TRBJ2-7	TRBV20-1
CASSTTAMGNIQYF	TGTGCCAGCAGCACCACGGCCATGGGGAACATTCAGTACTTC	NA	NA	TRBJ2-4	TRBV9
CASKGPNEKLFF	TGCGCCAGCAAGGGACCTAATGAAAAACTGTTTTTT	few	NA	TRBJ1-4	TRBV5-1
CASSQEVGTHYEQYF	TGTGCCAGCAGCCAAGAGGTGGGGACCCACTACGAGCAGTACTTC	NA	NA	TRBJ2-7	TRBV3-1
CASSPLGQGHYNEQFF	TGTGCCAGCAGCCCCCTAGGGCAGGGGCACTACAATGAGCAGTTCTTC	many	NA	TRBJ2-1	TRBV5-6
CASSLDLGTDTQYF	TGCGCCAGCAGCTTGGACCTAGGCACAGATACGCAGTATTTT	many	NA	TRBJ2-3	TRBV5-1
CASSPGRNSYEQYF	TGTGCCAGCAGCCCGGGACGAAACTCCTACGAGCAGTACTTC	NA	NA	TRBJ2-7	TRBV7-2
CASSLAQASSGNTIYF	TGTGCCAGCAGCTTAGCCCAGGCTAGCTCTGGAAACACCATATATTTT	few	NA	TRBJ1-3	TRBV7-2
CASSSNPRASQETQYF	TGTGCCAGCAGCTCAAACCCGAGGGCGTCCCAAGAGACCCAGTACTTC	few	NA	TRBJ2-5	TRBV11-2
CASTLSRSSYNEQFF	TGTGCCAGCACCTTATCCCGGAGCTCCTACAATGAGCAGTTCTTC	few	NA	TRBJ2-1	TRBV12-3/TRBV12-4
CAWRKVNTEAFF	TGTGCCTGGAGGAAGGTGAACACTGAAGCTTTCTTT	few	NA	TRBJ1-1	TRBV30
CASSEAGTGIYNEQFF	TGTGCTAGCAGCGAAGCCGGTACGGGGATATACAATGAGCAGTTCTTC	many	NA	TRBJ2-1	TRBV7-7
CASSLPPRGVADYGYTF	TGTGCCAGCAGCCTGCCCCCTCGCGGGGTAGCGGACTATGGCTACACCTTC	NA	NA	TRBJ1-2	TRBV7-8
CASSLPGLNTDTQYF	TGCGCCAGCAGCTTACCGGGACTTAACACAGATACGCAGTATTTT	NA	NA	TRBJ2-3	TRBV5-1
CASRAGQGRLLNTEAFF	TGCGCCAGCAGAGCCGGGCAGGGTAGGCTTCTGAACACTGAAGCTTTCTTT	NA	NA	TRBJ1-1	TRBV4-1
CASSQDGDITGGGNEQFF	TGTGCCAGCAGCCAAGATGGGGATATAACGGGAGGGGGAAATGAGCAGTTCTTC	few	TRBD2	TRBJ2-1	TRBV4-2
CASSLVGALYGSSYNEQFF	TGTGCCAGCAGCTTAGTCGGGGCCCTATACGGAAGCTCCTACAATGAGCAGTTCTTC	few	NA	TRBJ2-1	TRBV7-6
CASSGTGEGLTYNEQFF	TGTGCCAGCAGCGGCACCGGGGAGGGGTTGACCTACAATGAGCAGTTCTTC	few	TRBD2	TRBJ2-1	TRBV9